The 6 T cell receptor beta chains given below trace back to one sample, sequenced in a study of cytomegalovirus exposure and HLA in healthy donors. PCR employed 60 Vbeta and 13 Jbeta primers. Some clones are missing from TCRdb's copy, which holds only in-frame ones; the method was immunoSEQ multiplex PCR. The sample holds about 130,000 clones, roughly 69% seen once. The sample was PBMCs. Source of these receptors: a human donor in good health.

This clone occurred a few times. This rearrangement joins TRBV2 to TRBJ2-1; a possible D gene is TRBD2 (6 bases). The CDR3 has 13 amino acids. Germline CDR1 reads SNHLY; CDR2 reads FYNNEI. Trimming removed 6 bases from V and 12 bases from J, with 18 bases in between. The CDR3 region is CASSGIGTPVQFF. The CDR3 DNA reads TGTGCCAGCAGCGGAATCGGGACTCCGGTGCAGTTCTTC.

This clone was seen just once. The chain recombines TRBV6-5 with TRBJ2-3; 8 positions match TRBD2. This CDR3 has 16 residues. Looked up from germline, CDR1 is MNHEY and CDR2 is SVGAGI. Germline trimming cut 0 bases from V and 0 bases from J; bases unmatched to any gene: 2. This CDR3 is CASSYSSGRSTDTQYF. CDR3 bases: TGTGCCAGCAGTTACTCGAGCGGGAGAAGCACAGATACGCAGTATTTT.

J is TRBJ1-1 and V is TRBV9, with D tentatively TRBD1 (6 bases). The CDR3 contains 16 residues. Germline V gives CDR1 SGDLS, CDR2 YYNGEE. V gave up 3 bases and J gave up 1 base, with 16 bases separating them. CDR3 sequence reads: CASSAQLPGQNTEAFF. The CDR3 region has the DNA TGTGCCAGCAGCGCACAACTCCCGGGACAGAACACTGAAGCTTTCTTT.

The V gene is TRBV11-3, the J gene TRBJ2-2, with a possible D match to TRBD1 (6 bases). Trimming cost V 5 bases and J 1 base, with 17 bases left between them. This CDR3 contains 17 residues. Germline V gives CDR1 SGHNT, CDR2 YENEEA. The CDR3 DNA follows: TGTGCCAGCAGCCCTCCCCAGGGGTGGGTGAACACCGGGGAGCTGTTTTTT. Protein sequence: CASSPPQGWVNTGELFF. Complete variable domain (other parts from reference TRBV11-3 and TRBJ2-2): EAGVVQSPRYKIIEKKQPVAFWCNPISGHNTLYWYLQNLGQGPELLIRYENEEAVDDSQLPKDRFSAERLKGVDSTLKIQPAELGDSAVYLCASSPPQGWVNTGELFFGEGSRLTVL.

This chain joins TRBV7-8 and TRBJ1-4, with D possibly matching TRBD1 (5 bases). V was pared by 4 bases and J by 2 bases, with 11 bases between. CDR3 length: 15 amino acids. Germline V gives CDR1 SGHVS, CDR2 FQNEAQ. CDR3: CASSYTAGTNEKLFF. CDR3 nucleotide sequence: TGTGCCAGCAGCTACACTGCAGGGACTAATGAAAAACTGTTTTTT.

This clone was observed a single time. The V call is TRBV6-5, the J call TRBJ1-1, with D possibly TRBD1 on 6 matching bases. CDR1 MNHEY and CDR2 SVGAGI come from the germline V gene. CDR3 length: 15 residues. V was trimmed by 2 bases and J by 2 bases, leaving 12 bases between them. The CDR3 DNA is TGTGCCAGCAGTTACCGACAGGTAATAAACACTGAAGCTTTCTTT. Translated: CASSYRQVINTEAFF.